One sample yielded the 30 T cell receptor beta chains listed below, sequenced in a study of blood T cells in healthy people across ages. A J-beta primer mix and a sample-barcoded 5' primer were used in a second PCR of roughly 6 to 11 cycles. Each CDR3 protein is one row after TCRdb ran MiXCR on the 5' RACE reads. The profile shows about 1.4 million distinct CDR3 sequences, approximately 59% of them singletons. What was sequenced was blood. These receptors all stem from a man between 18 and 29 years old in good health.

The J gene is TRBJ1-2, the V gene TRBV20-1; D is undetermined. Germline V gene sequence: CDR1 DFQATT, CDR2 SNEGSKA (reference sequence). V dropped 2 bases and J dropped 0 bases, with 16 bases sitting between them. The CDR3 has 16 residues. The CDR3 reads CSARTDPNGPNYGYTF. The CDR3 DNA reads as TGCAGTGCTAGAACTGACCCTAACGGGCCTAACTATGGCTACACCTTC.

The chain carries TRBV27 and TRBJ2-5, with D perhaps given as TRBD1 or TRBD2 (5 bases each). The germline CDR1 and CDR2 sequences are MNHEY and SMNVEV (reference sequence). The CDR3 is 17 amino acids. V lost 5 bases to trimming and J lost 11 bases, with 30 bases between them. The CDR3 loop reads CASSPSLPGTISNEQYF. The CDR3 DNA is TGTGCCAGCAGTCCCTCTCTCCCCGGGACCATCTCCAATGAGCAGTACTTC.

The CDR3 region has the DNA TGTGCCAGCAGTTTCCCCGTCCCGGGGCCGAACACTGAAGCTTTCTTT. The encoded protein is CASSFPVPGPNTEAFF. The chain uses TRBV6-2 or TRBV6-3 and TRBJ1-1; perhaps TRBD1 as D (5 bases). The CDR3 sequence is 16 residues long. V was clipped by 4 bases and J by 1 base, with 16 bases between them. Looked up from germline, CDR1 is MNHEY and CDR2 is SVGEGT.

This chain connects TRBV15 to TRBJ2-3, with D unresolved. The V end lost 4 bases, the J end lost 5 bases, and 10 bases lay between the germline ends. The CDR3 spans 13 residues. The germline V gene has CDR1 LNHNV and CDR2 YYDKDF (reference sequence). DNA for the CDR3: TGTGCCACCAGCATTATAGGCCAAGATACGCAGTATTTT. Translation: CATSIIGQDTQYF.

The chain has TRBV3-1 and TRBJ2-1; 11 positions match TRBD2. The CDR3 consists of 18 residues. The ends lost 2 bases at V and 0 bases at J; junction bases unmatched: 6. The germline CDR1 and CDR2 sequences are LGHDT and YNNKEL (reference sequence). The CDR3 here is CASSQRTSGSFSYNEQFF. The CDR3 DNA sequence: TGTGCCAGCAGCCAAAGGACTAGCGGGTCCTTCTCCTACAATGAGCAGTTCTTC.

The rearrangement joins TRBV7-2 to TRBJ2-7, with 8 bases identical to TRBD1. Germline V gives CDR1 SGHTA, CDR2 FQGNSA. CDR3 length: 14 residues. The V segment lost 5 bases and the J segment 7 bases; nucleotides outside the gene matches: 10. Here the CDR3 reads CASSLGQDLGEQYF. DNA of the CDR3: TGTGCCAGCAGCCTGGGACAGGATTTGGGGGAGCAGTACTTC.

This chain's CDR3 is CSARDRKILGEAFF. CDR3 DNA sequence: TGCAGTGCTAGAGACCGTAAGATCCTCGGTGAAGCTTTCTTT. The chain employs TRBV20-1 and TRBJ1-1; D is uncertain. V lost 0 bases, J lost 7 bases, and 15 bases lay in between. Germline V gene sequence: CDR1 DFQATT, CDR2 SNEGSKA (reference sequence). This CDR3 has 14 amino acids.

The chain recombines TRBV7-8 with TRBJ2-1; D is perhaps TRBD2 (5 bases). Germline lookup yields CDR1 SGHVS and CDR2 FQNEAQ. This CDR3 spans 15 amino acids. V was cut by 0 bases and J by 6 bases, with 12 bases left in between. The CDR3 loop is CASSLARRGINEQFF. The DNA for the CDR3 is TGTGCCAGCAGCTTAGCGCGTCGAGGGATCAATGAGCAGTTCTTC.

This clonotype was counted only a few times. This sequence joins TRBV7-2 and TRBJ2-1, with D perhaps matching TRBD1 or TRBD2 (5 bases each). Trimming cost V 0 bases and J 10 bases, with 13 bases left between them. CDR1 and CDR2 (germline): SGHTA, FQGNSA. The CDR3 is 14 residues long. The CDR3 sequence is CASSLAGPGGEQFF. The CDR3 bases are TGTGCCAGCAGCTTAGCGGGGCCAGGAGGCGAGCAGTTCTTC.

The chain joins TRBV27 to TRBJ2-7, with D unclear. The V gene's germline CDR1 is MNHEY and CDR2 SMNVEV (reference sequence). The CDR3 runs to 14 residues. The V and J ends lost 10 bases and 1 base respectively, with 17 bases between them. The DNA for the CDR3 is TGTGCCACCAATAAATTAGGACCTTCCTACGAGCAGTACTTC. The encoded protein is CATNKLGPSYEQYF.

The CDR3 nucleotides read TGTGCCAGCAGTGTTTATCAAAATCAGCCCCAGCATTTT. It is translated as CASSVYQNQPQHF. The chain is built from TRBV2 and TRBJ1-5; D gene ambiguous. This CDR3 contains 13 residues. Germline V lookup: CDR1 SNHLY, CDR2 FYNNEI. V was cut by 4 bases and J by 4 bases, with 8 bases left in between. The variable domain in full, completed from reference TRBV2 and TRBJ1-5, reads EPEVTQTPSHQVTQMGQEVILRCVPISNHLYFYWYRQILGQKVEFLVSFYNNEISEKSEIFDDQFSVERPDGSNFTLKIRSTKLEDSAMYFCASSVYQNQPQHFGDGTRLSIL.

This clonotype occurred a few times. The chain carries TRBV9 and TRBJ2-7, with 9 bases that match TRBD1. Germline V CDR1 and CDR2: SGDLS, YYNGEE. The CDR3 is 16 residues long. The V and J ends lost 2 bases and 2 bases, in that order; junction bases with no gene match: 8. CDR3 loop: CASSVSQGAIPYEQYF. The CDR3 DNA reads TGTGCCAGCAGCGTTTCACAGGGGGCAATCCCCTACGAGCAGTACTTC. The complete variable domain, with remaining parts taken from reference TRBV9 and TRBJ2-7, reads DSGVTQTPKHLITATGQRVTLRCSPRSGDLSVYWYQQSLDQGLQFLIQYYNGEERAKGNILERFSAQQFPDLHSELNLSSLELGDSALYFCASSVSQGAIPYEQYFGPGTRLTVT.

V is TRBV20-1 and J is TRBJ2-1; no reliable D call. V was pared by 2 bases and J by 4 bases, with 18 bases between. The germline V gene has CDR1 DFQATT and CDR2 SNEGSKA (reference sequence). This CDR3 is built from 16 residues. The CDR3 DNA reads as TGCAGTGCTAGACCCGGGCCGCCAAGACCTTACAATGAGCAGTTCTTC. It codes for CSARPGPPRPYNEQFF.

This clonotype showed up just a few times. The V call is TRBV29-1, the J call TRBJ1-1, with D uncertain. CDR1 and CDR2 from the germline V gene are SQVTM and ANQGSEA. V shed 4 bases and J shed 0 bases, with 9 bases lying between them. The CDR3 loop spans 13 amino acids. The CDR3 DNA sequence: TGCAGCGTTGCGCGGAGAATGAACACTGAAGCTTTCTTT. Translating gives CSVARRMNTEAFF.

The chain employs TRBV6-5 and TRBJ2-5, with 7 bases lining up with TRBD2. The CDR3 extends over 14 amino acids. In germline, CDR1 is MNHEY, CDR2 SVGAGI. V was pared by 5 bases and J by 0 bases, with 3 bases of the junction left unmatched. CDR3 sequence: CASSPLAHQETQYF. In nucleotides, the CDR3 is TGTGCCAGCAGTCCACTAGCGCACCAAGAGACCCAGTACTTC.

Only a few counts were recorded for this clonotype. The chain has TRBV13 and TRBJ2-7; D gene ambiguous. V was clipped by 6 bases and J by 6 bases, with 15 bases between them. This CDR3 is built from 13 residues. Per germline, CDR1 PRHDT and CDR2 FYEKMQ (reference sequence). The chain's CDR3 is CASSVWASVEQYF. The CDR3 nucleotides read TGTGCCAGCAGTGTTTGGGCGTCGGTCGAGCAGTACTTC.

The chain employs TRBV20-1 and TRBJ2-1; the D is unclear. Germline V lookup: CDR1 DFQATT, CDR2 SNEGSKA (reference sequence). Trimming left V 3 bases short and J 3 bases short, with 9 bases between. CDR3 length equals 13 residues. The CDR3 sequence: CSASRVDYNEQFF. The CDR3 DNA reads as TGCAGTGCTAGTAGGGTAGACTACAATGAGCAGTTCTTC.

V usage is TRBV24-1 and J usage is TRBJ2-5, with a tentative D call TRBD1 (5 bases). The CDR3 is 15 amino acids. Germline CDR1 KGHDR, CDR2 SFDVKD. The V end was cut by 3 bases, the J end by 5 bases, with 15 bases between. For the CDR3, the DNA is TGTGCCACCAGTGATCCAACGGACATGAGGGAGACCCAGTACTTC. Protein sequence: CATSDPTDMRETQYF.

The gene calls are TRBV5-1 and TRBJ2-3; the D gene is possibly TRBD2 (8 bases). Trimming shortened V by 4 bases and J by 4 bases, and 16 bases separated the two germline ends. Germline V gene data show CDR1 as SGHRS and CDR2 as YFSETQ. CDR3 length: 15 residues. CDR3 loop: CASSVTGRGADTQYF. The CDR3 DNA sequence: TGCGCCAGCAGCGTGACAGGGCGGGGGGCAGATACGCAGTATTTT. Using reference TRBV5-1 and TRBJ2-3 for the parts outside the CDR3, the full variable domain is KAGVTQTPRYLIKTRGQQVTLSCSPISGHRSVSWYQQTPGQGLQFLFEYFSETQRNKGNFPGRFSGRQFSNSRSEMNVSTLELGDSALYLCASSVTGRGADTQYFGPGTRLTVL.

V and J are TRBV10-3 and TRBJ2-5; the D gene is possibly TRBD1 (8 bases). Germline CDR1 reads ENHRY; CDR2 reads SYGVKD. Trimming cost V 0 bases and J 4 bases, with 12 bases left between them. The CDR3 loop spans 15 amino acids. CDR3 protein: CAISESDREGETQYF. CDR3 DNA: TGTGCCATCAGTGAGTCGGACAGGGAGGGAGAGACCCAGTACTTC.

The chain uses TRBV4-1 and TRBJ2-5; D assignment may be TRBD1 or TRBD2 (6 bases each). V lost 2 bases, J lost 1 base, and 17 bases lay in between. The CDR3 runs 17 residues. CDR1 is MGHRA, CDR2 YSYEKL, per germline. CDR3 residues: CASSQRDGGPTQETQYF. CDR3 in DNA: TGCGCCAGCAGCCAAAGGGATGGGGGGCCAACCCAAGAGACCCAGTACTTC.

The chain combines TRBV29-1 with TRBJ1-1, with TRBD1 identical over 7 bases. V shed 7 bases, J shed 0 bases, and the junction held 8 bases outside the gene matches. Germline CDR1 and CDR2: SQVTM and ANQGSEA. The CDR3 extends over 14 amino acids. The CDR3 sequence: CSADPTGLNTEAFF. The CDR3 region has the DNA TGCAGCGCCGACCCGACAGGGTTGAACACTGAAGCTTTCTTT.

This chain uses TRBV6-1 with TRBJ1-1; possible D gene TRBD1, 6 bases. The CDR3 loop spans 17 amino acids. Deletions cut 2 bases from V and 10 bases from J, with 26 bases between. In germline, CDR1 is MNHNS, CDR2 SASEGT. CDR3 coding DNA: TGTGCCAGCAGTGAACCCAGGGGTATACGGGGAACCCAGGGAGCTTTCTTT. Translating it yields CASSEPRGIRGTQGAFF.

DNA of the CDR3: TGTGCCATCAGCCGGGACATAGGCTACGAGCAGTACTTC. This sequence encodes CAISRDIGYEQYF. The rearrangement uses TRBV10-3 and TRBJ2-7, with TRBD1 as a possible D gene (6 bases). The V and J ends lost 6 bases and 3 bases respectively, with 12 bases between them. The CDR3 runs 13 residues. Germline V gives CDR1 ENHRY, CDR2 SYGVKD.

The CDR3 region has the DNA TGTGCCACCAGCAGAGGGTCTGAGAGTGGGGCTTTCTTT. This sequence encodes CATSRGSESGAFF. The chain has TRBV15 and TRBJ1-1; D not certain. Trimming took off 1 base at V and 11 bases at J, with 14 bases between the two ends. CDR1 is LNHNV and CDR2 is YYDKDF in the germline V gene (reference sequence). This CDR3 is 13 amino acids long.

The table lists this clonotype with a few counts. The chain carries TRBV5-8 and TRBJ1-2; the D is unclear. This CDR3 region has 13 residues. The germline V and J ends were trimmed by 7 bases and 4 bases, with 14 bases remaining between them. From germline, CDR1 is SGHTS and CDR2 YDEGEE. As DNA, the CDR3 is TGTGCCAGCGCAAACTTTGGAGGCTATGGCTACACCTTC. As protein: CASANFGGYGYTF.

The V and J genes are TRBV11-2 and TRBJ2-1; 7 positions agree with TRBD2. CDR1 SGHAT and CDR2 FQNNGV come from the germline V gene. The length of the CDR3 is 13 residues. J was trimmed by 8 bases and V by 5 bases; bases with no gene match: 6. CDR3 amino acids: CASSPTSRYEQFF. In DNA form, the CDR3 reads TGTGCCAGCAGCCCGACTAGCCGCTATGAGCAGTTCTTC. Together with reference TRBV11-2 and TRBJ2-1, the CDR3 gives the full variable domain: EAGVAQSPRYKIIEKRQSVAFWCNPISGHATLYWYQQILGQGPKLLIQFQNNGVVDDSQLPKDRFSAERLKGVDSTLKIQPAKLEDSAVYLCASSPTSRYEQFFGPGTRLTVL.

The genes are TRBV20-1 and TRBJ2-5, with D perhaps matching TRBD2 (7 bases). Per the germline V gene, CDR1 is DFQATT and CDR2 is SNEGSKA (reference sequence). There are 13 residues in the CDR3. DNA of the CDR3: TGCAGCGCCCTGGGGGGGGGCTCTGAGACCCAGTACTTC. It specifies CSALGGGSETQYF.

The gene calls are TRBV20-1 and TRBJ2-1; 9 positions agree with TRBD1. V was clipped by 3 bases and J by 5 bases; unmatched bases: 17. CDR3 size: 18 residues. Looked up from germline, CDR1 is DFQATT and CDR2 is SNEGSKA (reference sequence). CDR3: CSASAETGGHPTHNEQFF. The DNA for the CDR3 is TGCAGTGCTAGCGCAGAAACAGGGGGCCACCCTACACACAATGAGCAGTTCTTC.

The CDR3, as DNA: TGCGCCAGCAGCCCGGGACAAGGGGGCCAGCAGTTCTTC. Protein: CASSPGQGGQQFF. The chain carries TRBV5-1 and TRBJ2-1; 7 positions agree with TRBD1. This CDR3 comprises 13 residues. The germline V gene encodes CDR1 SGHRS and CDR2 YFSETQ. V lost 4 bases to trimming and J lost 11 bases; unmatched junction nucleotides: 9.